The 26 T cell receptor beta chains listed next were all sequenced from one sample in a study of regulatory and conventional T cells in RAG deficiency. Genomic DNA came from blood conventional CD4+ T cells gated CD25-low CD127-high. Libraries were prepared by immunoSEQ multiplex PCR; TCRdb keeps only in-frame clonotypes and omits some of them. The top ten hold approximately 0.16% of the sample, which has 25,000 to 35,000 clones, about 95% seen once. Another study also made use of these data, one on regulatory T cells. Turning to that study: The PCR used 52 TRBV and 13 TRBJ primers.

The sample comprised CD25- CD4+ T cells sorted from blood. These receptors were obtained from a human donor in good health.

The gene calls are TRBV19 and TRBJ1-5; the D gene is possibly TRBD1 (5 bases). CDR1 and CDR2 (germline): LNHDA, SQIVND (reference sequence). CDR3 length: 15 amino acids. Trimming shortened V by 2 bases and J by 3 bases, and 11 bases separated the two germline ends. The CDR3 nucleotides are TGTGCCAGTAGTATACGGGCAGGGTCCAATCAGCCCCAGCATTTT. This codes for CASSIRAGSNQPQHF.

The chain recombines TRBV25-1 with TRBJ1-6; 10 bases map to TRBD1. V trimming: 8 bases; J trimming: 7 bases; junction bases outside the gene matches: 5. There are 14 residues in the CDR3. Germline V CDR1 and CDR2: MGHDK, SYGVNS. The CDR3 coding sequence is TGTGCCAGCGGCGGACAGGGGGTGAATTCACCCCTCCACTTT. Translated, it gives CASGGQGVNSPLHF.

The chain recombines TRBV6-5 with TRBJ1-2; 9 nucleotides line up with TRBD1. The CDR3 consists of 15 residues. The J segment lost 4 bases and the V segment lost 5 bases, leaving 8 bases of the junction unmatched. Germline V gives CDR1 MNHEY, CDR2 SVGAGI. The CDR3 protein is CASSRQGVRGYGYTF. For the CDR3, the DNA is TGTGCCAGCAGTAGACAGGGGGTACGCGGCTATGGCTACACCTTC.

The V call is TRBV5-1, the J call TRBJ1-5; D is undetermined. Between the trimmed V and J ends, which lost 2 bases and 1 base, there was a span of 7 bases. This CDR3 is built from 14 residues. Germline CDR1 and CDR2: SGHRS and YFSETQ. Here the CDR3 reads CASSLGVSNQPQHF. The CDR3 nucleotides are TGCGCCAGCAGCTTAGGAGTGAGCAATCAGCCCCAGCATTTT.

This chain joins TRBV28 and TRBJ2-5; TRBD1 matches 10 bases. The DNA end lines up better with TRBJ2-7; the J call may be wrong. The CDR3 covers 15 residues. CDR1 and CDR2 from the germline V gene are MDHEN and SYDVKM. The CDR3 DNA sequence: TGTGCCAGCAGTTTGACAGGGGGCGGTGGGGTCGAGCAGTACTTC. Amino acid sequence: CASSLTGGGGVEQYF.

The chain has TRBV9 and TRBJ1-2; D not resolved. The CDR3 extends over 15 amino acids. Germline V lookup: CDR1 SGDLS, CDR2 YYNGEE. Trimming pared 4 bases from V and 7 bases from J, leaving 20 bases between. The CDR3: CASSPNRARASGYTF. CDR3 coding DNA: TGTGCCAGCAGCCCTAATCGTGCCCGTGCATCTGGCTACACCTTC.

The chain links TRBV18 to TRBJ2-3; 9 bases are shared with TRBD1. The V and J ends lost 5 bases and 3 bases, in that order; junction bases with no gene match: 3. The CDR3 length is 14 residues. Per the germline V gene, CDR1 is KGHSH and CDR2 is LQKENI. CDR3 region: CASSTGTGTDTQYF. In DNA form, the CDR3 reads TGTGCCAGCTCAACCGGGACAGGGACAGATACGCAGTATTTT.

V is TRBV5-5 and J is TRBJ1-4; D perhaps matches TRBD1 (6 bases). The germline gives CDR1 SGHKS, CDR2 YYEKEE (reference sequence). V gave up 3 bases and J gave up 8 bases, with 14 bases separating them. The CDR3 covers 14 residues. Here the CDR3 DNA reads TGTGCCAGCAGCTCGACAGGTTTAATGGAAAAACTGTTTTTT. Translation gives CASSSTGLMEKLFF.

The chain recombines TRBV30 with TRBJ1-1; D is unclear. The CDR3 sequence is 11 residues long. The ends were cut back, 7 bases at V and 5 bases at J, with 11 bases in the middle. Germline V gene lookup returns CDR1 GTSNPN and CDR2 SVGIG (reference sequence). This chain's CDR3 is CASHGGTEAFF. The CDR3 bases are TGTGCCTCCCACGGCGGGACTGAAGCTTTCTTT.

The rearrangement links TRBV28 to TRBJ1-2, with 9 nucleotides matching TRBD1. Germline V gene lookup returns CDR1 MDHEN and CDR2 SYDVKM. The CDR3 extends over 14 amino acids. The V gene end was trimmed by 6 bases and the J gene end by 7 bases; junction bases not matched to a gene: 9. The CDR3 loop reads CASSTQGATGGYTF. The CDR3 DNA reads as TGTGCCAGCAGCACACAGGGGGCGACGGGTGGCTACACCTTC.

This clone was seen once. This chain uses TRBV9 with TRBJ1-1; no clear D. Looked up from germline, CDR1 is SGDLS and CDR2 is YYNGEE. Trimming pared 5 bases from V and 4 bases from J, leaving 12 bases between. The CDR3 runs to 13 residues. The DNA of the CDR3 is TGTGCCAGCAGACGCCTATGGTCCACTGAAGCTTTCTTT. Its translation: CASRRLWSTEAFF.

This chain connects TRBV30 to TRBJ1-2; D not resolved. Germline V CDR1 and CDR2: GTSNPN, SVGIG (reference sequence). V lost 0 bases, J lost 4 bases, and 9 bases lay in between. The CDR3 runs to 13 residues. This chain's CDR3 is CAWSVETRYGYTF. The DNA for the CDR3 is TGTGCCTGGAGTGTTGAAACGCGCTATGGCTACACCTTC.

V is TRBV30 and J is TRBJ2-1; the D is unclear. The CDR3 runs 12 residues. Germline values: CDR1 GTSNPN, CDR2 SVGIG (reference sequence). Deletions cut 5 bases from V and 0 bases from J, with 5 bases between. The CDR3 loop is CAWASSYNEQFF. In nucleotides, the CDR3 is TGTGCCTGGGCGAGCTCCTACAATGAGCAGTTCTTC.

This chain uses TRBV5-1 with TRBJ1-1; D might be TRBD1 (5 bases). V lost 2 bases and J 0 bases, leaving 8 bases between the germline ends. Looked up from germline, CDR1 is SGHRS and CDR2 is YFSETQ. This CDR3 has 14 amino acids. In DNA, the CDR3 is TGCGCCAGCAGCTTTGGGGGGATGAACACTGAAGCTTTCTTT. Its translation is CASSFGGMNTEAFF.

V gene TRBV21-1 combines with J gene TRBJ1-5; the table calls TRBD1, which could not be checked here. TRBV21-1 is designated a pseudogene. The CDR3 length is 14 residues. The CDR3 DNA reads TGTGCCAGCAGCAAAGTCCAGGGAAATCAGCCCCAGCATTTT. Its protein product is CASSKVQGNQPQHF.

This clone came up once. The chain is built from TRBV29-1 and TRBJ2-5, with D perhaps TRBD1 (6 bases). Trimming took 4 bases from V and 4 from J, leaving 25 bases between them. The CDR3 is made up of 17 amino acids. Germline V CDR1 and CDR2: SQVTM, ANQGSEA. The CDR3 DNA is TGCAGCGTTGTGAATTTGGGGGCTGCCCTATCCCCAGAGACCCAGTACTTC. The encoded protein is CSVVNLGAALSPETQYF.

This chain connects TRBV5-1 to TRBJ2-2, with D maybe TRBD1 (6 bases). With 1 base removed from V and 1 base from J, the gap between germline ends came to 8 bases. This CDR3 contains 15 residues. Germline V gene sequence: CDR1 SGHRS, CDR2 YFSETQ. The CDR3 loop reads CASSLTTGNTGELFF. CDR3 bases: TGCGCCAGCAGCTTGACGACAGGGAACACCGGGGAGCTGTTTTTT. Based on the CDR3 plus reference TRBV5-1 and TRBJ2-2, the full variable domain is KAGVTQTPRYLIKTRGQQVTLSCSPISGHRSVSWYQQTPGQGLQFLFEYFSETQRNKGNFPGRFSGRQFSNSRSEMNVSTLELGDSALYLCASSLTTGNTGELFFGEGSRLTVL.

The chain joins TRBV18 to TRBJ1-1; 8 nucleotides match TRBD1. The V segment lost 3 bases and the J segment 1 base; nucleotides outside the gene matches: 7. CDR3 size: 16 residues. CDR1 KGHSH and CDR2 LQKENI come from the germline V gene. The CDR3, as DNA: TGTGCCAGCTCACCCCGACAGGGGCCAAGGAACACTGAAGCTTTCTTT. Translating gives CASSPRQGPRNTEAFF.

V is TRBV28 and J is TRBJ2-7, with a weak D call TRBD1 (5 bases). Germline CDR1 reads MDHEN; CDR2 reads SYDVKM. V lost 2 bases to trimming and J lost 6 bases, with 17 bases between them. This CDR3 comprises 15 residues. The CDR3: CASSLRAGPSGEQYF. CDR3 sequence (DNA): TGTGCCAGCAGTTTAAGGGCAGGGCCCTCCGGCGAGCAGTACTTC. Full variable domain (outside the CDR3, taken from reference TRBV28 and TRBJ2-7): DVKVTQSSRYLVKRTGEKVFLECVQDMDHENMFWYRQDPGLGLRLIYFSYDVKMKEKGDIPEGYSVSREKKERFSLILESASTNQTSMYLCASSLRAGPSGEQYFGPGTRLTVT.

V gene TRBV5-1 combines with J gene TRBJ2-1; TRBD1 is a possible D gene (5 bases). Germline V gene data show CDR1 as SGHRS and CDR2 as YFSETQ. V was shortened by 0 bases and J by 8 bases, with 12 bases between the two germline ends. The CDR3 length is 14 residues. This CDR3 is CASSLVAGLDEQFF. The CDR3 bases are TGCGCCAGCAGCTTGGTAGCAGGGTTGGATGAGCAGTTCTTC.

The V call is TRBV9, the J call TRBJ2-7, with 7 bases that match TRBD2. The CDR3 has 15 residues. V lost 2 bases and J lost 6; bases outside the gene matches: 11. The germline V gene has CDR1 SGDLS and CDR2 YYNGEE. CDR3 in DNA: TGTGCCAGCAGCGTGGGGAGTCGGGGGGTTAGCGAGCAGTACTTC. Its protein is CASSVGSRGVSEQYF.

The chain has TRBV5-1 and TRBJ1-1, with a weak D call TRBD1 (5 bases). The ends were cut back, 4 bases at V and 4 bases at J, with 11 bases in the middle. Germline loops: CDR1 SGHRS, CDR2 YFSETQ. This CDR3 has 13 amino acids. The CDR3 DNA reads TGCGCCAGCAGCGTGGACACGGGCACTGAAGCTTTCTTT. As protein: CASSVDTGTEAFF.

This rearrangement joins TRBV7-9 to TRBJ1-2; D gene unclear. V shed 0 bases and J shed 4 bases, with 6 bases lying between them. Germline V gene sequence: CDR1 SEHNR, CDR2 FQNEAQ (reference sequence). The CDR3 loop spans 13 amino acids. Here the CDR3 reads CASSLALIYGYTF. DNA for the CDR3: TGTGCCAGCAGCTTAGCACTGATCTATGGCTACACCTTC.

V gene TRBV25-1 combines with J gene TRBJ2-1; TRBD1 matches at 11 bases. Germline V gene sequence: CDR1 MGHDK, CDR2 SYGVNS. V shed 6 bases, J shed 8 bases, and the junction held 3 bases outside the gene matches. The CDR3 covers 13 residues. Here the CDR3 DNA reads TGTGCCAGCAGGGGACAGGGGGGGGATGAGCAGTTCTTC. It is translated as CASRGQGGDEQFF.

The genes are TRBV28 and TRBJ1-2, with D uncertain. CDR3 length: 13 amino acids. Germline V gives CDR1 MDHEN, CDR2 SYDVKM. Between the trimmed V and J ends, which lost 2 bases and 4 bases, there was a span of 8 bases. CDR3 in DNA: TGTGCCAGCAGTTTAGAGACTCGCTATGGCTACACCTTC. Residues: CASSLETRYGYTF.

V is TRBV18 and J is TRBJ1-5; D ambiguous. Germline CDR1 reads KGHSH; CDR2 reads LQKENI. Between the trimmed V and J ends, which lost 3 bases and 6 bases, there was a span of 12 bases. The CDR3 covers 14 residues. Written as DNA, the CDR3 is TGTGCCAGCTCACCGGGAGGAGACGCTCAGCCCCAGCATTTT. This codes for CASSPGGDAQPQHF.